Each of the 31 T cell receptor beta chains below was sequenced from the same sample in a study of T cell clones after liver transplantation. Sequenced by immunoSEQ multiplex PCR; TCRdb stores in-frame clones only, minus some. The repertoire has under 60,000 clones, 60% to 80% of them found once; the top ten carry over 8%. The sample in question was CD4+ T cells from blood, obtained at the 22-month timepoint. The receptors come from a human patient who received a liver transplant. These T cells may partly come from the graft donor.

This clone came up a few times. V gene TRBV18 combines with J gene TRBJ1-5; 7 bases fit TRBD1. This CDR3 contains 15 residues. Germline CDR1 and CDR2: KGHSH and LQKENI. The ends lost 2 bases at V and 3 bases at J; junction bases unmatched: 4. For the CDR3, the DNA is TGTGCCAGCTCACCAGGGACAGACCTCAATCAGCCCCAGCATTTT. This translates into CASSPGTDLNQPQHF.

The gene calls are TRBV15 and TRBJ1-3; D unresolved. CDR1 and CDR2 from the germline V gene are LNHNV and YYDKDF (reference sequence). This CDR3 comprises 12 residues. Trimming removed 0 bases from V and 8 bases from J, with 5 bases in between. The DNA of the CDR3 is TGTGCCACCAGCAGAGATGGGGACACCATATATTTT. This encodes CATSRDGDTIYF.

The CDR3 loop is CAWSVGGGGYEQYF. CDR3 nucleotide sequence: TGTGCCTGGAGTGTTGGAGGGGGAGGCTACGAGCAGTACTTC. The chain uses TRBV30 and TRBJ2-7; D possibly uses TRBD1 or TRBD2 (6 bases each). Trimming took 0 bases from V and 3 from J, leaving 12 bases between them. This CDR3 is 14 amino acids long. Per the germline V gene, CDR1 is GTSNPN and CDR2 is SVGIG (reference sequence).

The chain links TRBV10-3 to TRBJ2-1; 11 nucleotides line up with TRBD2. Germline V gene lookup returns CDR1 ENHRY and CDR2 SYGVKD. The CDR3 spans 13 residues. The trim removed 7 bases at V and 4 bases at J, leaving 0 bases unmatched. The CDR3 nucleotides are TGTGCCATCACTAGCGGGGGGTACAATGAGCAGTTCTTC. Translating gives CAITSGGYNEQFF.

CDR3 region: CASTVSGGETQYF. The DNA for the CDR3 is TGTGCCAGCACCGTATCAGGGGGAGAGACCCAGTACTTC. The rearrangement uses TRBV6-5 and TRBJ2-5; TRBD1 agrees at 7 bases. With V trimmed by 7 bases and J by 4 bases, 6 bases remained unmatched. The CDR3 length is 13 residues. CDR1 MNHEY and CDR2 SVGAGI come from the germline V gene.

V and J are TRBV19 and TRBJ2-5, with TRBD2 matching 13 bases. Trimming removed 9 bases from V and 2 bases from J; junction bases left unmatched: 15. CDR3 length: 18 residues. Looked up from germline, CDR1 is LNHDA and CDR2 is SQIVND (reference sequence). The CDR3: CASKQRGLAGSGQETQYF. CDR3 bases: TGTGCCAGCAAACAACGGGGACTAGCGGGGTCAGGGCAAGAGACCCAGTACTTC.

This sequence joins TRBV5-5 and TRBJ1-1; the match to TRBD1 covers 7 bases. The V gene end was trimmed by 2 bases and the J gene end by 4 bases; junction bases not matched to a gene: 5. Germline CDR1 SGHKS, CDR2 YYEKEE (reference sequence). There are 14 residues in the CDR3. CDR3 bases: TGTGCCAGCAGCTTTGCCGACAGGGCCACTGAAGCTTTCTTT. This gives the protein CASSFADRATEAFF. The entire variable domain, with the rest obtained from reference TRBV5-5 and TRBJ1-1, is as follows: DAGVTQSPTHLIKTRGQQVTLRCSPISGHKSVSWYQQVLGQGPQFIFQYYEKEERGRGNFPDRFSARQFPNYSSELNVNALLLGDSALYLCASSFADRATEAFFGQGTRLTVV.

A note on this clone: The germline gene is not matched at one end of the junction; a read error may be the cause. V gene TRBV15 combines with J gene TRBJ2-1, with D maybe TRBD1 (5 bases). This CDR3 spans 13 amino acids. Per germline, CDR1 LNHNV and CDR2 YYDKDF (reference sequence). The CDR3 DNA sequence: TGTGCCACCGGCAGGGTTAATCTGCACGAGCAGTTCTTC. Amino acid sequence: CATGRVNLHEQFF.

The chain combines TRBV9 with TRBJ1-2; D possibly corresponds to TRBD1 (5 bases). Germline CDR1 reads SGDLS; CDR2 reads YYNGEE. The V and J ends lost 3 bases and 8 bases respectively, with 11 bases between them. This CDR3 contains 12 residues. The CDR3 here is CASSGYGAGYTF. The CDR3 coding sequence is TGTGCCAGCAGCGGTTACGGGGCGGGCTACACCTTC.

This clone was seen a single time. The rearrangement uses TRBV4-1 and TRBJ2-3; 9 bases fit TRBD2. The V segment lost 0 bases and the J segment 2 bases; nucleotides outside the gene matches: 6. The germline V gene encodes CDR1 MGHRA and CDR2 YSYEKL. The CDR3 covers 17 residues. The CDR3, as DNA: TGCGCCAGCAGCCAAGAGGGGAGCGGGGGGTTCACAGATACGCAGTATTTT. Its protein product is CASSQEGSGGFTDTQYF.

This clone was observed a few times. Within the sample, other DNA sequences also encode this same CDR3. The chain is built from TRBV5-4 and TRBJ2-7, with 7 bases lining up with TRBD1. Trimming at V came to 4 bases and at J to 1 base, leaving 2 bases not matched to a gene. CDR3 length: 13 amino acids. Germline CDR1 is SGHNT and CDR2 is YYREEE (reference sequence). This CDR3 reads CASSPGQSYEQYF. CDR3 nucleotides: TGTGCCAGCAGCCCGGGACAGTCCTACGAGCAGTACTTC.

As DNA, the CDR3 is TGTGCCAGCAGTGAGACAGGGAGAGGCAACGTCCTGACTTTC. Protein product: CASSETGRGNVLTF. The V and J genes are TRBV25-1 and TRBJ2-6, with 7 bases aligning to TRBD1. This CDR3 has 14 residues. Trimming took 3 bases from V and 9 from J; bases not matched to a gene: 5. CDR1 and CDR2 (germline): MGHDK, SYGVNS.

The chain has TRBV2 and TRBJ2-7; TRBD1 matches at 11 bases. This CDR3 has 13 amino acids. Germline V gene lookup returns CDR1 SNHLY and CDR2 FYNNEI. With V trimmed by 6 bases and J by 4 bases, 2 bases remained unmatched. The CDR3 sequence: CASRGTGGYEQYF. The DNA of the CDR3 is TGTGCCAGCAGGGGGACAGGGGGGTACGAGCAGTACTTC.

This chain uses TRBV25-1 with TRBJ2-2, with TRBD2 matching over 8 bases. In germline, CDR1 is MGHDK, CDR2 SYGVNS. The CDR3 runs 17 residues. The V gene end was trimmed by 8 bases and the J gene end by 0 bases; junction bases not matched to a gene: 11. The CDR3 DNA follows: TGTGCCAGCGAAGCAGCGGGGGCAATCGCGAACACCGGGGAGCTGTTTTTT. It yields the protein CASEAAGAIANTGELFF.

This clone appeared a few times. One end of the junction fails to match germline, which may point to a read error. This chain links TRBV15 with TRBJ1-6; no clear D gene. This CDR3 is built from 13 residues. Germline V CDR1 and CDR2: LNHNV, YYDKDF (reference sequence). The CDR3 DNA reads as TGTGCCACCAGCGGAGAGACAATTAGGTTGATCCACTTT. It encodes CATSGETIRLIHF.

V is TRBV5-6 and J is TRBJ1-2, with 10 bases aligning to TRBD1. Germline V lookup: CDR1 SGHDT, CDR2 YYEEEE. The CDR3 has 14 residues. V shed 3 bases, J shed 8 bases, and the junction held 7 bases outside the gene matches. For the CDR3, the DNA is TGTGCCAGCAGCTGGGTGGGGACAGGGGAAGGCTACACCTTC. Translated: CASSWVGTGEGYTF.

The chain couples TRBV6-5 to TRBJ1-1, with D perhaps TRBD1 (5 bases). CDR1 is MNHEY, CDR2 SVGAGI, per germline. Deletions cut 5 bases from V and 0 bases from J, with 10 bases between. This CDR3 has 14 residues. The CDR3 DNA follows: TGTGCCAGCAGTGCTAGGGGTTTGAACACTGAAGCTTTCTTT. Its translation is CASSARGLNTEAFF.

The gene calls are TRBV30 and TRBJ2-6; no definite D call. The CDR3 runs 17 residues. Germline-derived CDR1 and CDR2 are GTSNPN and SVGIG (reference sequence). V was pared by 0 bases and J by 4 bases, with 16 bases between. CDR3 protein: CAWSVFPRLGGANVLTF. Written as DNA, the CDR3 is TGTGCCTGGAGTGTATTTCCCCGCCTGGGGGGGGCCAACGTCCTGACTTTC.

V usage is TRBV19 and J usage is TRBJ1-1, with 9 bases identical to TRBD1. The V gene's germline CDR1 is LNHDA and CDR2 SQIVND (reference sequence). CDR3 length: 17 residues. Trimming cost V 5 bases and J 2 bases; bases outside gene matches: 12. The CDR3 protein is CASSSHSPGQGNTEAFF. In DNA form, the CDR3 reads TGTGCCAGTAGTTCTCATTCTCCGGGACAGGGAAACACTGAAGCTTTCTTT. Together with reference TRBV19 and TRBJ1-1, the CDR3 gives the full variable domain: DGGITQSPKYLFRKEGQNVTLSCEQNLNHDAMYWYRQDPGQGLRLIYYSQIVNDFQKGDIAEGYSVSREKKESFPLTVTSAQKNPTAFYLCASSSHSPGQGNTEAFFGQGTRLTVV.

This clone was counted at least ten times. The J gene is TRBJ1-2, the V gene TRBV2; TRBD1 agrees at 7 bases. J was trimmed by 6 bases and V by 6 bases; bases with no gene match: 4. The CDR3 sequence is 12 residues long. Germline CDR1 and CDR2: SNHLY and FYNNEI. The CDR3 loop reads CASSGTDHGYTF. The CDR3 DNA reads TGTGCCAGCAGCGGGACAGATCATGGCTACACCTTC.

This clone was seen a single time. J is TRBJ2-5 and V is TRBV19, with 10 bases aligning to TRBD1. The germline V gene has CDR1 LNHDA and CDR2 SQIVND (reference sequence). Losses at the gene ends were 5 bases for V and 5 bases for J; bases not matched to a gene: 5. This CDR3 region has 14 residues. CDR3 in amino acids: CASSQRTGGETQYF. In DNA, the CDR3 is TGTGCCAGTAGTCAAAGGACAGGGGGGGAGACCCAGTACTTC.

V gene TRBV10-3 combines with J gene TRBJ2-2; D is perhaps TRBD1 or TRBD2 (5 bases each). This CDR3 contains 15 residues. The germline V and J ends were trimmed by 3 bases and 4 bases, with 12 bases remaining between them. The germline CDR1 and CDR2 sequences are ENHRY and SYGVKD. The chain's CDR3 is CAISDLGVVTGELFF. The CDR3 DNA reads TGTGCCATCAGTGACCTGGGGGTGGTCACCGGGGAGCTGTTTTTT.

This rearrangement joins TRBV27 to TRBJ2-2, with 8 bases lining up with TRBD2. V lost 5 bases and J lost 3; bases outside the gene matches: 8. The CDR3 sequence is 16 residues long. Germline assignment: CDR1 MNHEY and CDR2 SMNVEV (reference sequence). CDR3 sequence (DNA): TGTGCCAGCAGTGGTCGCGGGAGGTCGGACACCGGGGAGCTGTTTTTT. Translation: CASSGRGRSDTGELFF.

Only a few counts were recorded for this clone. J is TRBJ1-4 and V is TRBV7-2; 8 bases match TRBD1. The CDR3 extends over 14 amino acids. CDR1 and CDR2 (germline): SGHTA, FQGNSA. V was pared by 5 bases and J by 6 bases, with 5 bases of the junction left unmatched. The CDR3 DNA reads as TGTGCCAGCAGCCTCAGGGGGCGTGATGAAAAACTGTTTTTT. It yields the protein CASSLRGRDEKLFF.

This clone has a handful of counts. The V and J genes are TRBV19 and TRBJ2-2; 9 nucleotides align to TRBD1. V dropped 9 bases and J dropped 3; count of bases not matched to a gene: 8. This CDR3 has 15 amino acids. The germline V gene has CDR1 LNHDA and CDR2 SQIVND (reference sequence). The CDR3 DNA reads TGTGCCAGCAACACAGGGGGCCTAGACACCGGGGAGCTGTTTTTT. It translates to CASNTGGLDTGELFF.

V gene TRBV18 combines with J gene TRBJ2-3; TRBD2 agrees at 13 bases. Germline values: CDR1 KGHSH, CDR2 LQKENI. CDR3 length equals 18 residues. The V and J ends lost 2 bases and 7 bases, in that order; junction bases with no gene match: 12. CDR3 region: CASSPSVPLAGGPNTQYF. The CDR3 DNA follows: TGTGCCAGCTCACCATCGGTCCCACTAGCGGGGGGGCCAAATACGCAGTATTTT.

V and J are TRBV28 and TRBJ2-1; D possibly corresponds to TRBD1 (6 bases). V lost 4 bases and J lost 4, with 14 bases in between. CDR3 length: 15 amino acids. From germline, CDR1 is MDHEN and CDR2 SYDVKM. The DNA for the CDR3 is TGTGCCAGCAGTTCCGCCGGACAGCCGTACAATGAGCAGTTCTTC. Its translation is CASSSAGQPYNEQFF.

The genes are TRBV4-2 and TRBJ2-7; 8 bases align to TRBD1. This CDR3 region has 16 residues. Trimming at V came to 4 bases and at J to 0 bases, leaving 8 bases not matched to a gene. CDR1 and CDR2 (germline): LGHNA, YNFKEQ. CDR3 bases: TGTGCCAGCAGCCGGGCGGGACAGGACTACTCCTACGAGCAGTACTTC. It translates to CASSRAGQDYSYEQYF.

This clone was detected a few times. This chain links TRBV19 with TRBJ2-7, with D possibly matching TRBD1 (6 bases). Trimming left V 4 bases short and J 4 bases short, with 14 bases between. There are 14 residues in the CDR3. CDR1 LNHDA and CDR2 SQIVND come from the germline V gene (reference sequence). The CDR3 spells CASSKSGHRYEQYF. Written as DNA, the CDR3 is TGTGCCAGTAGTAAATCGGGACATCGGTACGAGCAGTACTTC.

This clone was counted once. V usage is TRBV9 and J usage is TRBJ2-1, with D unclear. The CDR3 sequence is 15 residues long. The V end lost 3 bases, the J end lost 0 bases, and 10 bases lay between the germline ends. From germline, CDR1 is SGDLS and CDR2 YYNGEE. This CDR3 reads CASSEDWSSYNEQFF. For the CDR3, the DNA is TGTGCCAGCAGCGAAGACTGGAGCTCCTACAATGAGCAGTTCTTC.

The chain employs TRBV9 and TRBJ2-1, with D maybe TRBD2 (7 bases). The CDR3 is made up of 17 amino acids. CDR1 and CDR2 (germline): SGDLS, YYNGEE. V was trimmed by 0 bases and J by 6 bases, leaving 19 bases between them. In DNA, the CDR3 is TGTGCCAGCAGCGTAGTCGTGGGCGGGGGCTCGGGCAATGAGCAGTTCTTC. Protein product: CASSVVVGGGSGNEQFF.